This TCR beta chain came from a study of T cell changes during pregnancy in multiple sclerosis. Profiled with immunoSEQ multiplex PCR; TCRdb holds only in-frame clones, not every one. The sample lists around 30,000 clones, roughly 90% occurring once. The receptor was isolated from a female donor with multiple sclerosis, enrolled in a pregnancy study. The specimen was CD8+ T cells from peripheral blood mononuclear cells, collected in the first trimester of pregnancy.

This CDR3 is CASSLEEVVPNIQYF. CDR3 nucleotides: TGTGCCAGCAGCTTAGAAGAGGTTGTGCCCAACATTCAGTACTTC. The chain recombines TRBV7-2 with TRBJ2-4; no reliable D call. Germline lookup yields CDR1 SGHTA and CDR2 FQGNSA. The V gene lost 1 base and the J gene lost 7 bases, with 14 bases spanning the gap. The CDR3 contains 15 residues.